The present T cell receptor (beta chain) was sequenced within a study of T cell responses to AZD1222 COVID-19 vaccine. Study background: Pooling covered second doses at about 4 or about 12 weeks.

A word on this clone: Its antigen is undetermined.

Germline loops: CDR1 MDHEN, CDR2 SYDVKM. The trim removed 6 bases at V and 3 bases at J, leaving 5 bases unmatched. This CDR3 contains 14 residues. Study findings and constraints: Increased Spike-specific TCR breadth and depth were observed after two AZD1222 doses. The donor cohort was predominantly white British with a female majority, and clonal diversity may have been underestimated.

The table came from immunoSEQ multiplex PCR; TCRdb's copy has only in-frame clones and leaves some out. The sample includes approximately 92,000 clones, about 91% of them seen just once. The sample in question was peripheral blood, obtained on day 0 of AZD1222 vaccination. V and J are TRBV28 and TRBJ2-7; 10 bases match TRBD1. The receptor was derived from an adult in good health. The DNA of the CDR3 is TGTGCCAGCAGCCAGACAGGGGGCGGCTACGAGCAGTACTTC. This sequence encodes CASSQTGGGYEQYF. The full variable domain, completed using reference TRBV28 and TRBJ2-7, is DVKVTQSSRYLVKRTGEKVFLECVQDMDHENMFWYRQDPGLGLRLIYFSYDVKMKEKGDIPEGYSVSREKKERFSLILESASTNQTSMYLCASSQTGGGYEQYFGPGTRLTVT.